This T cell receptor (beta chain) was profiled in a study of blood T cell repertoires in COVID-19. Study details: The analysed material was cDNA or gDNA that came from T cells, B-cell-depleted T cells, or PBMCs.

This CDR3 has 13 amino acids. V was cut by 2 bases and J by 5 bases, with 7 bases left in between. The germline gives CDR1 GTSNPN, CDR2 SVGIG (reference sequence). Clones were read by immunoSEQ multiplex PCR, and TCRdb kept only the in-frame ones, dropping some. This table holds 95,000 to 150,000 clones, approximately 81% found once. The receptor comes from a woman between 50 and 59 years old with acute or convalescent COVID-19. Sequencing input: peripheral blood. The chain is built from TRBV30 and TRBJ1-6, with a tentative D call TRBD1 (5 bases). The CDR3 is CAWSQGNNSPLHF. CDR3 bases: TGTGCCTGGAGTCAGGGAAATAATTCACCCCTCCACTTT.